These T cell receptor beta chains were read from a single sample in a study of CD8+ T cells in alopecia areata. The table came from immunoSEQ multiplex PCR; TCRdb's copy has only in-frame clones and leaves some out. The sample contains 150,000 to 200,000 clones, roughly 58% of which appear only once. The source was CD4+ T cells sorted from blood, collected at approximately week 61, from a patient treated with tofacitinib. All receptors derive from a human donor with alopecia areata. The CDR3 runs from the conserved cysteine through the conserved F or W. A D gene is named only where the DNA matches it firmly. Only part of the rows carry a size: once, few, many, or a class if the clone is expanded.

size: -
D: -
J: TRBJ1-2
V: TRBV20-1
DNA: TGCAGTGCTGGGAACTCCTATGGCTACACCTTC
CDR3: CSAGNSYGYTF

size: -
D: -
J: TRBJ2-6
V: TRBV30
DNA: TGTGCCTGGAGTGGGAGGGGATCCGGGGCCAACGTCCTGACTTTC
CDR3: CAWSGRGSGANVLTF

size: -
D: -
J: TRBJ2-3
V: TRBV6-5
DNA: TGTGCCAGTGGGCTTCGGGGAGCCTCAGATACGCAGTATTTT
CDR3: CASGLRGASDTQYF

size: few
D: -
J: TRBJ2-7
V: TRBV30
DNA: TGTGCCTGGAGTGCTGGGGCCCCCGAGCAGTACTTC
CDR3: CAWSAGAPEQYF

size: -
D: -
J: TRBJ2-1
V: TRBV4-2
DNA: TGTGCCAGCAGCCCGGGCAGAACCTACAATGAGCAGTTCTTC
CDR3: CASSPGRTYNEQFF

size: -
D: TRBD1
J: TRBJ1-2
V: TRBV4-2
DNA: TGTGCCAGCAGCCAAGGGACAGGGAACTATGGCTACACCTTC
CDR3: CASSQGTGNYGYTF

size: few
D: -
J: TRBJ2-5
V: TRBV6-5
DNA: TGTGCCAGCAGTTACGACTTACTAGGAGGAGAGACCCAGTACTTC
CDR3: CASSYDLLGGETQYF

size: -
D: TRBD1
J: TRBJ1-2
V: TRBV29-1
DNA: TGCAGCGTTGAGGACAGGGCCGTCTATGGCTACACCTTC
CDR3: CSVEDRAVYGYTF

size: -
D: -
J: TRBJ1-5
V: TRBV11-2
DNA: TGTGCCAGCAGCCCCACGAACAATCAGCCCCAGCATTTT
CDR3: CASSPTNNQPQHF

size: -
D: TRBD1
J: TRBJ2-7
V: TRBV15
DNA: TGTGCCACCAGTAAAAGACAGGGGAAGTACGAGCAGTACTTC
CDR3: CATSKRQGKYEQYF

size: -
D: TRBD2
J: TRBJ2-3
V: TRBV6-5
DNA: TGTGCCAGCAGTTACTCCCGGGGAGGGACAGATACGCAGTATTTT
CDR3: CASSYSRGGTDTQYF

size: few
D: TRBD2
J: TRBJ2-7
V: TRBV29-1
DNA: TGCAGCGTTACGATTGGGAGGGAAGGCGAGCAGTACTTC
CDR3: CSVTIGREGEQYF

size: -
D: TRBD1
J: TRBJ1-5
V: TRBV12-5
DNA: TGTGCTAGTGGTTTGGCACCAGCCGGGACAGTCAATCAGCCCCAGCATTTT
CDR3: CASGLAPAGTVNQPQHF

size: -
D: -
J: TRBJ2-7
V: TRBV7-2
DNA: TGTGCCAGCAGCCCCATCCATCCCTACGAGCAGTACTTC
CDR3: CASSPIHPYEQYF

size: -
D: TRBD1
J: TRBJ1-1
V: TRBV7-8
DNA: TGTGCCAGCAACCGCCTGGGACAGGGGAGGACTGAAGCTTTCTTT
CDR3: CASNRLGQGRTEAFF

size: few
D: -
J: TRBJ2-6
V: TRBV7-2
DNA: TGTGCCAGCAGCTTACCACCCTCTGGGGCCAACGTCCTGACTTTC
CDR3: CASSLPPSGANVLTF

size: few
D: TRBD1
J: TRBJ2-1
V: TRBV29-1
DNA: TGCAGCGTTATTCCCCAGGGGGCTGTTTTCACTGAGCAGTTCTTC
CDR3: CSVIPQGAVFTEQFF

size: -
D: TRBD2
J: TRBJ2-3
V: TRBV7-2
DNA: TGTGCCAGCAGCGAATTGGGACTATCCCCAGATACGCAGTATTTT
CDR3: CASSELGLSPDTQYF

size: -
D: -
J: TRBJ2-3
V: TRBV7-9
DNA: TGTGCCAGCAGCCCACCTCCAGCGAGCACAGATACGCAGTATTTT
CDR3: CASSPPPASTDTQYF

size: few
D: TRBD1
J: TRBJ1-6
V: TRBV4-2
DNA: TGTGCCAGCAGCCCCGGACAGGGGATCAGTTCACCCCTCCACTTT
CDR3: CASSPGQGISSPLHF

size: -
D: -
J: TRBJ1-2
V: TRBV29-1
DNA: TGCAGCGTTCGGCGCCGTTTAGGTGGTGGCTACACCTTC
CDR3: CSVRRRLGGGYTF

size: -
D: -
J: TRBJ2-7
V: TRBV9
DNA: TGTGCCAGCAGCGTAGGGGGATTGGGGTCTCCCTACGAGCAGTACTTC
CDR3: CASSVGGLGSPYEQYF

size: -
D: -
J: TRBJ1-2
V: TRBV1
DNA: TGCACCAGCAGCCAAGGAGTATCATCTAACTATGGCTACACCTTC
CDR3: CTSSQGVSSNYGYTF

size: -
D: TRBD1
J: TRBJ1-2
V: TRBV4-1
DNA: TGCGCCAGCAGCCAGGGGACAGAAAAGTCTAACTATGGCTACACCTTC
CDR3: CASSQGTEKSNYGYTF

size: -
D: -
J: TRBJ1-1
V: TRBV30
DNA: TGTGCCTGGAGCCAACCTGGGGTGCCGGAAGCTTTCTTT
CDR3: CAWSQPGVPEAFF